This entry features one TCR beta chain sequence. Generated by immunoSEQ multiplex PCR, the TCRdb table keeps only in-frame clones and is missing some. The sample carries around 31,000 clones, over 80% recorded once. V was pared by 4 bases and J by 7 bases, with 17 bases between. The V gene's germline CDR1 is GTSNPN and CDR2 SVGIG (reference sequence). The CDR3 has 13 residues. The data were taken from a study of T cell changes during pregnancy in multiple sclerosis. This receptor was taken from a female donor with multiple sclerosis, enrolled in a pregnancy study. The sequencing here drew on CD8+ T cells from peripheral blood mononuclear cells, taken in the first trimester of pregnancy. The chain links TRBV30 to TRBJ2-7; tentative D call: TRBD2 (6 bases). The CDR3 DNA reads as TGTGCCTGGACGTCCGGACGGGAGTTTGAGCAGTACTTC. Translated, it gives CAWTSGREFEQYF.